This TCR beta chain came from a study of T cell clones after liver transplantation (dated by TCRdb to about 2019). Context from the whole study: Samples were obtained from ITN030ST, a randomized trial in which withdrawal of immunosuppression was attempted within 2 years of liver transplantation. The study cohort included 8 liver transplant recipients, of whom 3 were classified as tolerant and 5 as non-tolerant. Blood samples were taken pre-transplant, pre-randomization before withdrawal, and post-randomization after full withdrawal or failed withdrawal. Tolerance was defined as complete immunosuppression withdrawal for at least one year with no rise in liver enzymes beyond twice the upper limit of normal. Subjects received no induction therapy and standard immunosuppression until randomization at 12-24 months post-transplant. Of the eight recipients, a few were HCV-positive, while the remaining recipients had been transplanted for non-autoimmune, non-viral indications. Third party-reactive TCRbeta sequences from pre-transplant MLRs were also identified as an antigen-independent comparator for donor-reactive sequences. Donor-reactive T cell clones were identified by TCRbeta sequencing after a pre-transplant mixed lymphocyte reaction and then tracked in post-transplant blood. Points the paper makes about the study in general: In 5 of 8 subjects, circulating donor-reactive CD4 TCRbeta sequences decreased significantly after transplant, regardless of tolerance or HCV status. Without allograft tissue specimens, donor-reactive T cells may have migrated into the graft rather than being deleted. Low numbers of available donor cells limited the measurable donor-reactive repertoire in a couple of subjects. Conclusions were preliminary, limited by small, heterogeneous patient numbers and non-standardized post-transplant time points. Once repertoire turnover was taken into account, donor-reactive detection showed a significant reduction for CD4 in 7 of 8 subjects and for CD8 in 8 of 8. A greater decline was seen for donor-reactive sequences than for third party-reactive sequences, suggesting partial antigen-specific deletion unrelated to withdrawal success.

Reading from cysteine to phenylalanine, the CDR3 counts 17 amino acids. Only the CDR3 DNA is retained, 51 bases long and in frame from the first base. After removal of 4 bases from V and 2 bases from J, the junction retains 13 bases not matched to a gene. Sequences ENHRY (CDR1) and SYGVKD (CDR2) are obtained from the germline V gene. High-throughput TCRbeta CDR3 sequencing of frozen genomic DNA was performed by immunoSEQ, including PCR amplification, mapping, bias correction and internal controls. The paper's processing steps were these. Only productive rearrangements were retained, with each unique TCRbeta sequence defined by its CDR3 nucleotide sequence together with its V and J gene. For classification of a sequence as donor-reactive, at least 5-fold expansion in CFSE-low cells relative to unstimulated pre-transplant cells and a frequency of at least 0.01% were required. To ensure at least 90% detection power, minimum frequency thresholds were set for each subject based on that subject's lowest-template unstimulated sample. Repertoire turnover was measured by Jensen-Shannon divergence between the top 1000 TCRbeta sequences post- and pre-transplant. Changes in detection of donor-reactive sequences were assessed with two-sided Fisher's exact tests. Imported from immuneACCESS, the table was reduced by TCRdb to in-frame sequences with V and J called. These copies leave out some clones; in studies compared against another copy, an unresolved V gene accounts for under half, and the cause of the remainder is not known. The DNA was the basis for D and trimming; V, J and clone size are from that table. For this sample there are fewer than 9,500 clones; around four fifths appear just once. The leading ten clones occupy around 60% of the sample.

Thawed unstimulated PBMCs were stained for CD3, CD4 and CD8 and FACS-sorted into CD3+CD4+ and CD3+CD8+ populations. All 8 studied subjects were randomized to immunosuppression withdrawal. The Qiagen DNeasy Blood and Tissue Kit was used for genomic DNA isolation. In its sample, this clone was seen once. Its antigen is not yet known. Base qualities are not provided; no much larger clone lies one nucleotide away. The receptor chain draws on TRBV10-3 and TRBJ2-7, and 8 bases in between align with TRBD2. The receptor was derived from a human patient who received a liver transplant. Where a transplant has occurred, the graft donor may have supplied some of the T cells. The sample in question was CD8+ T cells from blood, obtained at the 22-month timepoint. CDR3 protein: CAISGRPLGTRPYEQYF. The DNA is as follows: TGTGCCATCAGTGGGAGGCCGTTGGGGACTAGACCCTACGAGCAGTACTTC.